This T cell receptor (beta chain) was sequenced during a study of blood T cell repertoires in COVID-19. The overall study: The analysed material was cDNA or gDNA that came from T cells, B-cell-depleted T cells, or PBMCs.

Cohort placement rested on clinical history that participants reported themselves. Donors in Cohort 3 counted as recovered after two negative PCRs, clearance, or symptom resolution. Data came from immunoSEQ multiplex PCR; TCRdb stores just in-frame clones and leaves some out. The repertoire has about 400,000 clones, roughly 86% of them found once; the top ten carry approximately 1.5%. Trimming stripped 3 bases from V and 3 bases from J, with 6 bases between. In germline, CDR1 is SGHAT, CDR2 FQNNGV. The CDR3 has 12 amino acids. The chain joins TRBV11-2 to TRBJ2-7; no reliable D call. Source material: PBMCs or T cells enriched from blood (not recorded which). The sequence was collected from a woman aged 25-40 years who had recovered from COVID-19. CDR3 sequence reads: CASSFAGYEQYF. The CDR3 DNA sequence: TGTGCCAGCAGCTTCGCCGGCTACGAGCAGTACTTC.